This entry concerns a single TCR beta chain. From germline, CDR1 is MGHDK and CDR2 SYGVNS. V was cut by 8 bases and J by 5 bases, with 15 bases left in between. The CDR3 contains 13 residues. This sample is drawn from a study of T cell changes during pregnancy in multiple sclerosis. Using immunoSEQ multiplex PCR, the repertoire was profiled, and TCRdb retains in-frame clones only, with some absent. The sample has 35,000 or so clones, over 75% seen once; the top ten hold roughly 1.2%. This receptor was identified in a female donor with multiple sclerosis, enrolled in a pregnancy study. The rearrangement joins TRBV25-1 to TRBJ1-1, with a tentative D call TRBD1 (6 bases). The source was CD4+ T cells from peripheral blood mononuclear cells, collected before pregnancy. In nucleotides, the CDR3 is TGTGCCAGCCGAATGGAAGGGGGTACTGAAGCTTTCTTT. Protein: CASRMEGGTEAFF.